Shown below are 5 T cell receptor beta chains from a single sample sequenced in a study of shared clonotypes between healthy human individuals. This table comes from immunoSEQ multiplex PCR, and its TCRdb copy is limited to in-frame clones, with some not included. This sample has more than 850,000 clones, with around 82% found just once. Source material: memory CD4+ T cells from PBMCs. Subset reported: CD45RA-negative fraction. These TCRs come from a man between 18 and 29 years old in good health. Some clones in this sample may be carry-over from other donors' samples.

The chain is built from TRBV7-9 and TRBJ2-3, with 11 bases identical to TRBD2. There are 15 residues in the CDR3. V lost 3 bases, J lost 5 bases, and 4 bases stayed unmatched. Looked up from germline, CDR1 is SEHNR and CDR2 is FQNEAQ (reference sequence). The CDR3 loop reads CASSLGLAAQDTQYF. In DNA, the CDR3 is TGTGCCAGCAGCTTGGGACTAGCGGCCCAAGATACGCAGTATTTT.

The chain employs TRBV7-9 and TRBJ1-1, with a possible D match to TRBD1 (5 bases). The V gene's germline CDR1 is SEHNR and CDR2 FQNEAQ (reference sequence). V was pared by 6 bases and J by 5 bases, with 10 bases between. This CDR3 has 12 amino acids. The CDR3: CASSRGLTEAFF. CDR3 DNA sequence: TGTGCCAGCAGTCGGGGGTTGACTGAAGCTTTCTTT.

This chain uses TRBV29-1 with TRBJ2-7; the match to TRBD1 covers 9 bases. V gave up 6 bases and J gave up 1 base; unmatched junction bases: 13. The V gene's germline CDR1 is SQVTM and CDR2 ANQGSEA. The CDR3 consists of 16 residues. The CDR3 region has the DNA TGCAGCGTCGATCTTGCCGGGACAGGGAAATCCTACGAGCAGTACTTC. Its translation is CSVDLAGTGKSYEQYF.

This clone was picked up a small number of times. The rearrangement uses TRBV5-1 and TRBJ2-7; weak D call: TRBD1 (6 bases). The CDR3 consists of 12 residues. From germline, CDR1 is SGHRS and CDR2 YFSETQ. V was trimmed by 5 bases and J by 9 bases, leaving 15 bases between them. This chain's CDR3 is CASSSQGWGQYF. The CDR3 DNA reads TGCGCCAGCAGTTCACAGGGATGGGGGCAGTACTTC.

The chain couples TRBV5-1 to TRBJ2-7, with D perhaps assigned TRBD1 or TRBD2 (6 bases each). V shed 9 bases and J shed 4 bases, with 20 bases lying between them. The CDR3 totals 14 residues. The V gene's germline CDR1 is SGHRS and CDR2 YFSETQ. The CDR3, as DNA: TGCGCCACCGCGACAGGCCCGGCGGGGTACGAGCAGTACTTC. It translates to CATATGPAGYEQYF.